This record looks at one T cell receptor (beta chain) sequence and its context. This sample is drawn from a study of low-dose radiotherapy and immunotherapy resistance in tumors. TRAV- and TRBV-specific primers, spanning alpha and beta chains, primed first-strand cDNA. Amplification, which lasted roughly 20 PCR cycles, used a constant-region primer and V-primer adapter to amplify TCRs. TCRdb re-called the reads through MiXCR, storing one row per CDR3 protein. The profile shows 6,000 to 9,000 distinct CDR3 sequences, 65% to 90% of them singletons. CDR1 is SGHDT and CDR2 is YYEEEE in the germline V gene. Trimming cost V 2 bases and J 2 bases, with 7 bases left between them. This CDR3 spans 13 amino acids.

The clonotype comes from a human donor with advanced metastatic prostate, ovarian, gallbladder or colorectal cancer (not recorded which). This table probably holds off-target reads from a library built for another chain. The chain has TRBV5-6 and TRBJ1-2; no clear D. CDR3 DNA: TGTGCCAGCAGCTTAAGACAAAACTATGGCTACACCTTC. Its translation: CASSLRQNYGYTF.